The 26 T cell receptor beta chains listed next were all sequenced from one sample in a study of regulatory T cells in long-lasting Graves disease. Time point reported: newly diagnosed GD, antithyroid drugs for less than 3 months. Making the TCR library involved RNA that had been extracted from PBMCs. In building TCR beta libraries, iRepertoire HTBI primers were used together with Arm-PCR of CDR3 regions. Each CDR3 protein is one row after TCRdb ran MiXCR on the multiplex PCR reads. The sample lists 450,000 to 600,000 distinct CDR3 sequences, about 16% occurring once. The same sample was also studied in work on T cells in Graves' hyperthyroidism and ophthalmopathy.

The material sequenced was peripheral blood mononuclear cells (PBMCs), taken at new diagnosis, from a patient treated with antithyroid drugs. The receptors derive from a man between 35 and 55 years old with Graves disease.

Ten or more counts support this clonotype. The rearrangement joins TRBV28 to TRBJ2-7; D is unclear. The CDR3 spans 14 residues. V was cut by 1 base and J by 0 bases, with 7 bases left in between. The germline gives CDR1 MDHEN, CDR2 SYDVKM. The CDR3 DNA sequence: TGTGCCAGCAGTTTATTGACCGTCTCCTACGAGCAGTACTTC. It specifies CASSLLTVSYEQYF.

V usage is TRBV3-1 and J usage is TRBJ1-2; D not resolved. There are 13 residues in the CDR3. From germline, CDR1 is LGHDT and CDR2 YNNKEL (reference sequence). V lost 1 base and J lost 8, with 11 bases in between. The CDR3 here is CASSQGGIRGYTF. The CDR3 DNA reads as TGTGCCAGCAGCCAAGGAGGAATTAGGGGCTACACCTTC.

This clonotype was observed a few times. Written as DNA, the CDR3 is TGTGCCAGCAGTGACTCGGGGGTGGACAGTGGCTCCTACGAGCAGTACTTC. As protein: CASSDSGVDSGSYEQYF. This rearrangement joins TRBV6-1 to TRBJ2-7; D is perhaps TRBD1 or TRBD2 (6 bases each). The CDR3 totals 17 residues. Between the trimmed V and J ends, which lost 3 bases and 0 bases, there was a span of 18 bases. The germline gives CDR1 MNHNS, CDR2 SASEGT.

The rearrangement uses TRBV10-2 and TRBJ2-1, with D possibly TRBD1 on 6 matching bases. From germline, CDR1 is WSHSY and CDR2 SAAADI. This CDR3 spans 13 amino acids. V was shortened by 3 bases and J by 10 bases, with 13 bases between the two germline ends. The CDR3 DNA follows: TGCGCCAGCAGTGACCCGTCGGACAGCGAGCAGTTCTTC. As protein: CASSDPSDSEQFF.

The chain combines TRBV5-1 with TRBJ2-7, with D possibly matching TRBD1 (5 bases). The length of the CDR3 is 15 residues. The V gene's germline CDR1 is SGHRS and CDR2 YFSETQ. Trimming shortened V by 3 bases and J by 2 bases, and 15 bases separated the two germline ends. CDR3 in amino acids: CASSSRTSAPYEQYF. The CDR3 region has the DNA TGCGCCAGCAGCTCGAGGACATCCGCTCCCTACGAGCAGTACTTC.

The chain links TRBV20-1 to TRBJ2-1; 10 bases map to TRBD2. The CDR3 totals 14 residues. Germline V gene lookup returns CDR1 DFQATT and CDR2 SNEGSKA (reference sequence). Trimming cost V 3 bases and J 5 bases; bases outside gene matches: 4. CDR3 region: CSARRLAGDNEQFF. Written as DNA, the CDR3 is TGCAGTGCTAGGCGCCTAGCGGGGGACAATGAGCAGTTCTTC.

This CDR3 reads CSARDTGQGFAEQYF. CDR3 nucleotide sequence: TGCAGTGCTAGAGATACGGGACAGGGGTTCGCCGAGCAGTACTTC. The chain recombines TRBV20-1 with TRBJ2-7, with 10 nucleotides matching TRBD1. Germline V gene data show CDR1 as DFQATT and CDR2 as SNEGSKA (reference sequence). CDR3 length: 15 amino acids. V gave up 0 bases and J gave up 6 bases; unmatched junction bases: 8.

This clonotype was counted at least ten times. At one boundary the junction diverges from the germline segment, which might be a read error. The V call is TRBV7-2, the J call TRBJ1-1, with D unresolved. From germline, CDR1 is SGHTA and CDR2 FQGNSA. CDR3 length: 13 residues. The CDR3 protein is CASSLVWNTEAFF. As DNA, the CDR3 is TGCGCCAGCAGCTTGGTGTGGAACACTGAAGCTTTCTTT.

At least ten counts were recorded for this clonotype. This chain connects TRBV7-3 to TRBJ2-7; D remains ambiguous. The V end lost 5 bases, the J end lost 2 bases, and 7 bases lay between the germline ends. The CDR3 runs 12 residues. In germline, CDR1 is SGHTA, CDR2 FQGTGA. The CDR3 protein is CASSDLPYEQYF. CDR3 DNA sequence: TGTGCCAGCAGCGACCTCCCCTACGAGCAGTACTTC.

This clonotype has a count of ten or more. The chain uses TRBV20-1 and TRBJ2-5; tentative D call: TRBD2 (6 bases). The CDR3 is 15 amino acids. Deletions cut 0 bases from V and 5 bases from J, with 16 bases between. The germline gives CDR1 DFQATT, CDR2 SNEGSKA (reference sequence). The CDR3 protein is CSARDSESGLETQYF. DNA of the CDR3: TGCAGTGCTAGAGATTCGGAAAGCGGGTTGGAGACCCAGTACTTC.

The table lists this clonotype with many counts. The V gene is TRBV2, the J gene TRBJ2-1; D may correspond to TRBD1 or TRBD2 (5 bases each). V gave up 2 bases and J gave up 5 bases, with 10 bases separating them. From germline, CDR1 is SNHLY and CDR2 FYNNEI. CDR3 size: 14 residues. The CDR3 region is CASSEIGTNNEQFF. CDR3 coding DNA: TGTGCCAGCAGTGAAATAGGGACGAACAATGAGCAGTTCTTC.

This clonotype came up many times. This chain connects TRBV2 to TRBJ2-3; perhaps TRBD1 as D (5 bases). Germline values: CDR1 SNHLY, CDR2 FYNNEI. This CDR3 spans 14 amino acids. The V and J ends lost 5 bases and 1 base respectively, with 10 bases between them. CDR3 bases: TGTGCCAGCAGTTTACCACAGGGCACAGATACGCAGTATTTT. Its translation: CASSLPQGTDTQYF.

Ten or more counts support this clonotype. The chain carries TRBV6-1 and TRBJ1-5; D perhaps matches TRBD1 (6 bases). The CDR3 length is 20 residues. Germline lookup yields CDR1 MNHNS and CDR2 SASEGT. Trimming pared 8 bases from V and 0 bases from J, leaving 29 bases between. The CDR3 nucleotides are TGTGCCAGCCTTTTCGAAGTGGGGGGCGCAATAGCTGGTAGCAATCAGCCCCAGCATTTT. Translation gives CASLFEVGGAIAGSNQPQHF.

This clonotype was recorded many times. The CDR3 DNA reads TGCGCCAGCGGACAGGGGCTTATGAACACCGGGGAGCTGTTTTTT. Amino acids: CASGQGLMNTGELFF. The chain has TRBV5-1 and TRBJ2-2; TRBD1 matches 9 bases. The CDR3 is 15 amino acids. Germline V CDR1 and CDR2: SGHRS, YFSETQ. Trimming cost V 7 bases and J 1 base; bases outside gene matches: 5.

In this sample, this clonotype turned up a few times. In DNA, the CDR3 is TGCGCCAGCAGCTTGGAGGGGCTCGACACCGGGGAGCTGTTTTTT. Translation: CASSLEGLDTGELFF. This chain connects TRBV5-1 to TRBJ2-2; tentatively, D is TRBD1 (5 bases). Trimming removed 0 bases from V and 3 bases from J, with 9 bases in between. Germline V CDR1 and CDR2: SGHRS, YFSETQ. The CDR3 runs 15 residues. Complete variable domain (other parts from reference TRBV5-1 and TRBJ2-2): KAGVTQTPRYLIKTRGQQVTLSCSPISGHRSVSWYQQTPGQGLQFLFEYFSETQRNKGNFPGRFSGRQFSNSRSEMNVSTLELGDSALYLCASSLEGLDTGELFFGEGSRLTVL.

This clonotype was detected only a few times. V is TRBV28 and J is TRBJ1-6; 9 nucleotides agree with TRBD1. The CDR3 loop spans 15 amino acids. Germline loops: CDR1 MDHEN, CDR2 SYDVKM. V lost 2 bases and J lost 10; bases outside the gene matches: 6. The CDR3 bases are TGTGCCAGCAGTTTAAGTCCGGACAGGGGCTCACCCCTCCACTTT. Encoded protein: CASSLSPDRGSPLHF.

This clonotype was counted a few times. The chain links TRBV13 to TRBJ1-6, with 10 positions matching TRBD1. CDR3 length equals 19 residues. Unmatched junction bases numbered 16, after V lost 4 bases and J lost 7 bases. CDR1 is PRHDT and CDR2 is FYEKMQ in the germline V gene (reference sequence). CDR3 DNA: TGTGCCAGCAGCTCCTCGGGGGGGACAGGGGCTCTCAAGAATTCACCCCTCCACTTT. Its translation is CASSSSGGTGALKNSPLHF.

This chain connects TRBV29-1 to TRBJ2-1; D remains unclear. The ends were cut back, 4 bases at V and 8 bases at J, with 3 bases in the middle. Germline values: CDR1 SQVTM, CDR2 ANQGSEA. CDR3 length equals 9 residues. The CDR3 DNA sequence: TGCAGCGTTGGGGATGAGCAGTTCTTC. Protein: CSVGDEQFF.

This clonotype was seen many times. The chain joins TRBV20-1 to TRBJ1-2, with D unclear. Germline CDR1 and CDR2: DFQATT and SNEGSKA (reference sequence). Trimming took 3 bases from V and 4 from J, leaving 9 bases between them. This CDR3 is built from 12 residues. CDR3 nucleotides: TGCAGTGCTAGCATAACCACCTATGGCTACACCTTC. It yields the protein CSASITTYGYTF.

Points on this clonotype: A much larger clone lies one base from this, so it may be a read error. V usage is TRBV28 and J usage is TRBJ2-7; the D is unclear. Trimming removed 4 bases at V and 2 bases at J, with 12 bases between. Germline V lookup: CDR1 MDHEN, CDR2 SYDVKM. CDR3 length: 14 amino acids. As DNA, the CDR3 is TGTGCCAGCAGTTCCTTGGACGGCACCTACGAGCAGTACTTC. Protein: CASSSLDGTYEQYF.

This clonotype turned up a few times. V is TRBV15 and J is TRBJ2-1; D uncertain. Between the trimmed V and J ends, which lost 3 bases and 5 bases, there was a span of 5 bases. CDR3 size: 12 residues. CDR1 is LNHNV and CDR2 is YYDKDF in the germline V gene (reference sequence). The CDR3 DNA follows: TGTGCCACCAGCAGTGATCACAATGAGCAGTTCTTC. Translated: CATSSDHNEQFF.

This clonotype has at least ten counts. The chain couples TRBV18 to TRBJ2-1; D gene ambiguous. V lost 6 bases and J lost 2, with 8 bases in between. In germline, CDR1 is KGHSH, CDR2 LQKENI. This CDR3 is 13 amino acids long. Here the CDR3 DNA reads TGTGCCAGCTCCCCGACAACCTACAATGAGCAGTTCTTC. It translates to CASSPTTYNEQFF.

This clonotype occurred many times. The gene calls are TRBV24-1 and TRBJ1-5; TRBD1 matches 11 bases. V lost 3 bases to trimming and J lost 6 bases; unmatched junction nucleotides: 6. In germline, CDR1 is KGHDR, CDR2 SFDVKD. The CDR3 covers 16 residues. CDR3 nucleotides: TGTGCCACCAGTGATATGGGACAGGGGGACGGTCAGCCCCAGCATTTT. It encodes CATSDMGQGDGQPQHF.

This clonotype was seen repeatedly, ten times or more. The chain couples TRBV27 to TRBJ2-7; 8 bases are a match to TRBD2. Germline values: CDR1 MNHEY, CDR2 SMNVEV (reference sequence). The CDR3 runs to 13 residues. The junction had 3 bases not matched to a gene; V was cut back by 2 bases and J by 6 bases. Here the CDR3 DNA reads TGTGCCAGCAGTTTAGATGCGGGAGGCGAGCAGTACTTC. This gives the protein CASSLDAGGEQYF.

This clonotype was recorded at least ten times. This chain connects TRBV5-1 to TRBJ2-3; D uncertain. The V end lost 2 bases, the J end lost 0 bases, and 10 bases lay between the germline ends. CDR3 length: 15 amino acids. The V gene's germline CDR1 is SGHRS and CDR2 YFSETQ. CDR3 in amino acids: CASSFRSASTDTQYF. DNA of the CDR3: TGCGCCAGCAGCTTTCGCAGCGCTAGCACAGATACGCAGTATTTT.

To note about this clonotype: A much larger clone lies one base from this, so it may be a read error. V is TRBV4-1 and J is TRBJ2-7, with D possibly matching TRBD2 (5 bases). The CDR3 has 13 amino acids. Trimming removed 1 base from V and 7 bases from J, with 11 bases in between. The V gene's germline CDR1 is MGHRA and CDR2 YSYEKL. The CDR3 nucleotides read TGCGCCAGCAGCCAAGGACCGTGGACTGAGCAGTACTTC. Amino acids: CASSQGPWTEQYF.